Shown below are 24 T cell receptor beta chains from a single sample sequenced in a study of shared clonotypes between healthy human individuals. TCRdb keeps only in-frame clones here, not all; method: immunoSEQ multiplex PCR. The table has some 2,000,000 clones, approximately 94% seen once; the top ten hold around 1.1%. Terminally differentiated effector memory CD45RA+ cells were excluded from the naive CD8 cells, which were CD45RO-negative and positively selected for CCR7. Sequences were obtained from naive CD8+ T cells sorted from blood. The receptors were sampled from a man aged 18 to 35 in good health.

This chain joins TRBV7-9 and TRBJ1-5; 7 positions agree with TRBD1. The CDR3 is 15 residues long. V lost 7 bases to trimming and J lost 6 bases; unmatched junction nucleotides: 12. Germline loops: CDR1 SEHNR, CDR2 FQNEAQ (reference sequence). The CDR3 loop reads CASTPRGQGSQPQHF. DNA of the CDR3: TGTGCCAGCACCCCAAGGGGGCAGGGGTCTCAGCCCCAGCATTTT.

The rearrangement joins TRBV5-6 to TRBJ1-4, with a weak D call TRBD1 (5 bases). V dropped 4 bases and J dropped 0 bases, with 10 bases sitting between them. The length of the CDR3 is 15 residues. CDR1 is SGHDT and CDR2 is YYEEEE in the germline V gene. For the CDR3, the DNA is TGTGCCAGCAGCCTCAAGACAGCAACTAATGAAAAACTGTTTTTT. It specifies CASSLKTATNEKLFF. Drawing the rest from reference TRBV5-6 and TRBJ1-4, the complete variable domain is DAGVTQSPTHLIKTRGQQVTLRCSPKSGHDTVSWYQQALGQGPQFIFQYYEEEERQRGNFPDRFSGHQFPNYSSELNVNALLLGDSALYLCASSLKTATNEKLFFGSGTQLSVL.

As regards this clone: Other DNA sequences in the same sample also yield this CDR3. The chain links TRBV7-9 to TRBJ2-5; TRBD2 matches 12 bases. The CDR3 consists of 16 residues. The J segment lost 0 bases and the V segment lost 5 bases, leaving 4 bases of the junction unmatched. CDR1 and CDR2 (germline): SEHNR, FQNEAQ (reference sequence). DNA of the CDR3: TGTGCCAGCAGCCCAGGGACTAGCGGGTACCAAGAGACCCAGTACTTC. Protein product: CASSPGTSGYQETQYF.

The sample holds one count of this clone. The chain is built from TRBV28 and TRBJ1-1; 9 bases line up with TRBD1. Germline CDR1 MDHEN, CDR2 SYDVKM. J lost 4 bases, V lost 6 bases, and 27 bases had no gene match. The CDR3 spans 21 residues. CDR3 residues: CASRSPITVRDRALSGTEAFF. CDR3 in DNA: TGTGCCAGCAGGTCCCCGATAACCGTCCGGGACAGGGCTTTAAGTGGCACTGAAGCTTTCTTT.

The V call is TRBV5-5, the J call TRBJ2-5, with 8 bases lining up with TRBD1. V dropped 4 bases and J dropped 5; count of bases not matched to a gene: 7. CDR1 SGHKS and CDR2 YYEKEE come from the germline V gene (reference sequence). The CDR3 is made up of 14 amino acids. The chain's CDR3 is CASSGAGGGETQYF. DNA for the CDR3: TGTGCCAGCAGCGGGGCAGGGGGCGGGGAGACCCAGTACTTC.

The rearrangement links TRBV27 to TRBJ2-6, with D possibly matching TRBD1 (6 bases). Trimming took 9 bases from V and 5 from J, leaving 17 bases between them. The V gene's germline CDR1 is MNHEY and CDR2 SMNVEV (reference sequence). The CDR3 consists of 15 residues. The CDR3 DNA is TGTGCCAGTGCTCATACAGGGAACCGGGCCAACGTCCTGACTTTC. Translation: CASAHTGNRANVLTF.

The chain has TRBV29-1 and TRBJ2-7; possible D gene TRBD1, 6 bases. This CDR3 contains 13 residues. V was pared by 7 bases and J by 1 base, with 14 bases between. Germline loops: CDR1 SQVTM, CDR2 ANQGSEA. The CDR3 reads CSAVTGSSYEQYF. The CDR3 DNA sequence: TGCAGCGCCGTTACAGGGTCTTCCTACGAGCAGTACTTC.

The V and J genes are TRBV10-3 and TRBJ2-2, with 9 bases aligning to TRBD2. The CDR3 runs 19 residues. V gave up 8 bases and J gave up 0 bases; unmatched junction bases: 16. Germline CDR1 ENHRY, CDR2 SYGVKD. CDR3 nucleotide sequence: TGTGCCATCCCTCGAGGGGGTAGCGGGGGCCCCGCGAACACCGGGGAGCTGTTTTTT. Its protein is CAIPRGGSGGPANTGELFF.

This sequence joins TRBV11-1 and TRBJ2-7, with D possibly being TRBD1 (5 bases). CDR3 length: 14 residues. The V gene's germline CDR1 is SGHAT and CDR2 FQDESV (reference sequence). V lost 3 bases to trimming and J lost 5 bases, with 14 bases between them. Here the CDR3 DNA reads TGTGCCAGCAGCTTGGGGCCGAACATCAACGAGCAGTACTTC. This gives the protein CASSLGPNINEQYF.

The gene calls are TRBV10-3 and TRBJ2-7; D ambiguous. The CDR3 length is 12 residues. Germline lookup yields CDR1 ENHRY and CDR2 SYGVKD. The ends were cut back, 2 bases at V and 5 bases at J, with 7 bases in the middle. The CDR3: CAISETENEQYF. The CDR3 bases are TGTGCCATCAGTGAGACAGAGAACGAGCAGTACTTC.

This clone was seen just once. V gene TRBV6-6 combines with J gene TRBJ2-7; TRBD2 matches at 8 bases. The CDR3 runs to 14 residues. V lost 6 bases and J lost 2; bases outside the gene matches: 6. Germline V gives CDR1 MNHNY, CDR2 SVGAGI (reference sequence). Written as DNA, the CDR3 is TGTGCCAGCAGCCTCGGGAGGGGACCCTACGAGCAGTACTTC. This translates into CASSLGRGPYEQYF.

Turning to this clone: The identical CDR3 is also encoded by other nucleotide sequences in the sample. CDR3 coding DNA: TGTGCCAGCAGCGCCACAGGTCCCGGGGAGCTGTTTTTT. Amino acids: CASSATGPGELFF. The V gene is TRBV9, the J gene TRBJ2-2; a possible D gene is TRBD1 (5 bases). The CDR3 has 13 amino acids. Between the trimmed V and J ends, which lost 3 bases and 6 bases, there was a span of 9 bases. Germline values: CDR1 SGDLS, CDR2 YYNGEE.

The V and J genes are TRBV5-1 and TRBJ1-1, with D possibly TRBD1 on 6 matching bases. The CDR3 runs to 13 residues. Germline V CDR1 and CDR2: SGHRS, YFSETQ. V lost 5 bases to trimming and J lost 1 base, with 9 bases between them. CDR3 in DNA: TGCGCCAGCAGGACGACAGGGAACACTGAAGCTTTCTTT. It specifies CASRTTGNTEAFF.

The chain combines TRBV11-2 with TRBJ2-7; TRBD1 matches at 9 bases. The CDR3 runs to 14 residues. CDR1 and CDR2 (germline): SGHAT, FQNNGV. Losses at the gene ends were 7 bases for V and 7 bases for J; bases not matched to a gene: 11. CDR3 amino acids: CASTTDRGFLEQYF. The CDR3 DNA reads TGTGCCAGCACCACCGACAGGGGGTTCCTGGAGCAGTACTTC.

This chain uses TRBV11-2 with TRBJ2-7; 9 bases map to TRBD1. CDR3 length: 14 residues. Trimming removed 0 bases from V and 9 bases from J; junction bases left unmatched: 6. CDR1 and CDR2 (germline): SGHAT, FQNNGV. CDR3 sequence reads: CASSLDGTGLWQYF. In nucleotides, the CDR3 is TGTGCCAGCAGCTTAGACGGGACAGGGTTGTGGCAGTACTTC.

Details on this clone: The identical CDR3 is also encoded by other nucleotide sequences in the sample. The gene calls are TRBV27 and TRBJ2-7, with a weak D call TRBD1 (6 bases). The CDR3 has 14 amino acids. Trimming took off 3 bases at V and 2 bases at J, with 11 bases between the two ends. CDR1 and CDR2 (germline): MNHEY, SMNVEV (reference sequence). The CDR3 loop is CASSLGRGAYEQYF. The CDR3 DNA is TGTGCCAGCAGTTTGGGCAGGGGAGCCTACGAGCAGTACTTC.

This rearrangement joins TRBV6-5 to TRBJ1-2; D remains unclear. Germline CDR1 and CDR2: MNHEY and SVGAGI. CDR3 length equals 15 residues. V was shortened by 0 bases and J by 1 base, with 9 bases between the two germline ends. CDR3 amino acids: CASSYSGGINYGYTF. The DNA of the CDR3 is TGTGCCAGCAGTTACTCAGGAGGGATTAACTATGGCTACACCTTC.

Comments on this clone: Other DNA sequences from this sample encode an identical CDR3 as well. The chain links TRBV6-5 to TRBJ2-2; D may be TRBD1 (6 bases). CDR3 length: 14 residues. Germline CDR1 reads MNHEY; CDR2 reads SVGAGI. V lost 5 bases, J lost 6 bases, and 13 bases lay in between. The CDR3 here is CASSQGLGPGELFF. CDR3 bases: TGTGCCAGCAGTCAGGGGTTAGGGCCCGGGGAGCTGTTTTTT.

The chain's CDR3 is CASSQAVGINNEQFF. CDR3 in DNA: TGCGCCAGCAGCCAAGCGGTGGGGATAAACAATGAGCAGTTCTTC. The chain recombines TRBV4-1 with TRBJ2-1; D is unresolved. The V end lost 1 base, the J end lost 5 bases, and 12 bases lay between the germline ends. This CDR3 has 15 amino acids. Per the germline V gene, CDR1 is MGHRA and CDR2 is YSYEKL.

This clone has only one observation. This chain links TRBV4-1 with TRBJ2-7, with 7 bases lining up with TRBD1. V lost 6 bases and J lost 3; bases outside the gene matches: 11. This CDR3 has 15 residues. Germline CDR1 reads MGHRA; CDR2 reads YSYEKL. The CDR3 bases are TGCGCCAGCAGACTACGGACAGGAGGAGGCTACGAGCAGTACTTC. It yields the protein CASRLRTGGGYEQYF.

The V gene is TRBV12-5, the J gene TRBJ2-7; 12 positions agree with TRBD2. CDR1 LGHNT and CDR2 FRNRAP come from the germline V gene. Unmatched junction bases numbered 4, after V lost 6 bases and J lost 4 bases. The CDR3 runs 14 residues. The CDR3 nucleotides are TGTGCTAGTGGCCCTGGGACTAGCGGGTACGAGCAGTACTTC. This sequence encodes CASGPGTSGYEQYF.

Comment on this clone: Other DNA sequences in this specimen translate into the identical CDR3. V and J are TRBV6-5 and TRBJ2-1; D remains ambiguous. The CDR3 sequence is 12 residues long. Germline lookup yields CDR1 MNHEY and CDR2 SVGAGI. V lost 0 bases to trimming and J lost 7 bases, with 4 bases between them. The CDR3 bases are TGTGCCAGCAGTTACTCCGGGAATGAGCAGTTCTTC. This encodes CASSYSGNEQFF.

The chain combines TRBV28 with TRBJ1-2, with TRBD1 identical over 12 bases. Per the germline V gene, CDR1 is MDHEN and CDR2 is SYDVKM. The CDR3 totals 13 residues. V dropped 3 bases and J dropped 10; count of bases not matched to a gene: 3. CDR3 in amino acids: CASSFRDRGPYTF. The CDR3 nucleotides are TGTGCCAGCAGTTTCCGGGACAGGGGGCCCTACACCTTC.

The chain couples TRBV19 to TRBJ2-7, with D tentatively TRBD1 or TRBD2 (5 bases each). The germline V gene encodes CDR1 LNHDA and CDR2 SQIVND (reference sequence). The CDR3 is 17 amino acids. V shed 0 bases and J shed 3 bases, with 18 bases lying between them. The CDR3 DNA sequence: TGTGCCAGTAGTATAGAGGGACCCAAGGGCAGGGACTACGAGCAGTACTTC. Translating it yields CASSIEGPKGRDYEQYF. The entire variable domain, with the rest obtained from reference TRBV19 and TRBJ2-7, is as follows: DGGITQSPKYLFRKEGQNVTLSCEQNLNHDAMYWYRQDPGQGLRLIYYSQIVNDFQKGDIAEGYSVSREKKESFPLTVTSAQKNPTAFYLCASSIEGPKGRDYEQYFGPGTRLTVT.